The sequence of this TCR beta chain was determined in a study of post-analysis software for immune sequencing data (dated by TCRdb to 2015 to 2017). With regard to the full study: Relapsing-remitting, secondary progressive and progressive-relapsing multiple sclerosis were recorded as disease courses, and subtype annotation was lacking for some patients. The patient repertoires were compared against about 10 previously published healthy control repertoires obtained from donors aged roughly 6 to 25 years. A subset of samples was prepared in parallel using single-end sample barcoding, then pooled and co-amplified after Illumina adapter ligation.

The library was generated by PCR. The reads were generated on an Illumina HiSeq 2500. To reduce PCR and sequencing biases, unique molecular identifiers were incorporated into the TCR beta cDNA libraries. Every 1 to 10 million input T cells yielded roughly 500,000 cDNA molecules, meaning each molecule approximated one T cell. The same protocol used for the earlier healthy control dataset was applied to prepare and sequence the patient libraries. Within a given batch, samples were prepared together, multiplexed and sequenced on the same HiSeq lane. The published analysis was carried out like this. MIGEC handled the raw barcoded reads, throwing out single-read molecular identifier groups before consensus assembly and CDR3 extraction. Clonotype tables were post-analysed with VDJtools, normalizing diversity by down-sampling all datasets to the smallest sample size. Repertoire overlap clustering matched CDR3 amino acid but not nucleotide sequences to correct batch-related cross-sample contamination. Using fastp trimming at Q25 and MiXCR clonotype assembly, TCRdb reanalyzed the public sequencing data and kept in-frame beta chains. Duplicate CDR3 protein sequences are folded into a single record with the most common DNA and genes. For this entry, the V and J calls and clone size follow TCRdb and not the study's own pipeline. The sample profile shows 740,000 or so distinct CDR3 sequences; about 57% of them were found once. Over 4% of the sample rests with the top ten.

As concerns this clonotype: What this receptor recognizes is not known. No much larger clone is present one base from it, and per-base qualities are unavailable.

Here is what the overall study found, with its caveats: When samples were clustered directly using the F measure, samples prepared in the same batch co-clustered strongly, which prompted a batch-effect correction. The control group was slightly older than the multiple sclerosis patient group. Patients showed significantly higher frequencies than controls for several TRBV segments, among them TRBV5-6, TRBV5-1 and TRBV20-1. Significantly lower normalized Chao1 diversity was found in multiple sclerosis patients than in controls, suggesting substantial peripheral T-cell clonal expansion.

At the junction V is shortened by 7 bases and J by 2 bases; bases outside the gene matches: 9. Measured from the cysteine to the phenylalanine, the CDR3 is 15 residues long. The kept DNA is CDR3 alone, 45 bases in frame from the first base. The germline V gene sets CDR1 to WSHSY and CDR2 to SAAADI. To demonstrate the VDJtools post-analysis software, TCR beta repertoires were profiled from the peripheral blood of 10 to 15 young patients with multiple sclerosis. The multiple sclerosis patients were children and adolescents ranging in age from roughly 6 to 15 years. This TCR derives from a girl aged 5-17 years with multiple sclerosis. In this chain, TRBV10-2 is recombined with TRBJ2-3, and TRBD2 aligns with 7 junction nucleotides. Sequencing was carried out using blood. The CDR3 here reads CASKEGGSATDTQYF. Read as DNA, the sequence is TGCGCCAGCAAGGAGGGCGGGAGCGCCACAGATACGCAGTATTTT.